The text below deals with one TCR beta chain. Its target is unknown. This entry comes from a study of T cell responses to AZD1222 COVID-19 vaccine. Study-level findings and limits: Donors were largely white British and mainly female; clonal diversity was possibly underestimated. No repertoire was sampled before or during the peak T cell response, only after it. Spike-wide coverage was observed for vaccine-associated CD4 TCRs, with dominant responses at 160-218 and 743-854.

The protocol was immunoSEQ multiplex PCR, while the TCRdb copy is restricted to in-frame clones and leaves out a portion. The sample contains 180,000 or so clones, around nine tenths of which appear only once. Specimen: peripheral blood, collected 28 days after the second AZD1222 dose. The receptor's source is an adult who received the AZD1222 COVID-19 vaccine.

CDR3 residues: CASSPGEEQYF. CDR3 nucleotides: TGTGCCAGCTCACCAGGGGAGGAGCAGTACTTC. The V and J genes are TRBV18 and TRBJ2-7; TRBD2 is a possible D gene (5 bases). Looked up from germline, CDR1 is KGHSH and CDR2 is LQKENI. The CDR3 spans 11 residues. V was pared by 2 bases and J by 7 bases, with 6 bases between.